Below are 24 T cell receptor beta chains sequenced from a single sample in a study of blood T cell repertoires in COVID-19. Libraries were prepared by immunoSEQ multiplex PCR; TCRdb keeps only in-frame clonotypes and omits some of them. Of hundreds of thousands of clones listed, approximately 89% are singletons. Source material: peripheral blood. The receptors originated from a woman aged 25-40 years who had recovered from COVID-19.

The V and J genes are TRBV5-4 and TRBJ1-1; no clear D gene. The CDR3 has 17 amino acids. V was trimmed by 2 bases and J by 3 bases, leaving 20 bases between them. Germline V gives CDR1 SGHNT, CDR2 YYREEE (reference sequence). The DNA of the CDR3 is TGTGCCAGCAGCTTCGCTCCTCCCTGGGGAGAAGACACTGAAGCTTTCTTT. It encodes CASSFAPPWGEDTEAFF.

Here the CDR3 DNA reads TGTGCCAGCAGCTTACAGGGAATTTCTGCGCCCCTCCACTTT. This codes for CASSLQGISAPLHF. The V and J genes are TRBV7-9 and TRBJ1-6, with a possible D match to TRBD1 (5 bases). Looked up from germline, CDR1 is SEHNR and CDR2 is FQNEAQ (reference sequence). V was clipped by 2 bases and J by 13 bases, with 15 bases between them. The length of the CDR3 is 14 residues.

The gene calls are TRBV7-9 and TRBJ1-1, with no clear D. In germline, CDR1 is SEHNR, CDR2 FQNEAQ (reference sequence). This CDR3 contains 13 residues. The V gene lost 1 base and the J gene lost 8 bases, with 11 bases spanning the gap. For the CDR3, the DNA is TGTGCCAGCAGCTTAGGCCCTTACGGGGAAGCTTTCTTT. Translated: CASSLGPYGEAFF.

V and J are TRBV28 and TRBJ2-5, with TRBD2 identical over 8 bases. V was clipped by 3 bases and J by 4 bases; unmatched bases: 4. The CDR3 extends over 14 amino acids. Germline CDR1 MDHEN, CDR2 SYDVKM. The CDR3, as DNA: TGTGCCAGCAGTTTGGGGACTAGAGGAGAGACCCAGTACTTC. Amino acid sequence: CASSLGTRGETQYF.

This clone was seen only once. The gene calls are TRBV3-1 (or the pseudogene TRBV3-2) and TRBJ1-1; 9 bases map to TRBD1. The trim removed 5 bases at V and 5 bases at J, leaving 6 bases unmatched. Looked up from germline, CDR1 is LGHDT and CDR2 is YNNKEL (reference sequence). CDR3 length: 14 amino acids. The CDR3 coding sequence is TGTGCCAGCAGCGAGACAGGGGGTCGAACTGAAGCTTTCTTT. It translates to CASSETGGRTEAFF.

This sequence joins TRBV11-2 and TRBJ2-5; 8 nucleotides align to TRBD2. CDR1 and CDR2 from the germline V gene are SGHAT and FQNNGV. V lost 8 bases and J lost 5; bases outside the gene matches: 7. The CDR3 extends over 13 amino acids. The CDR3 here is CASSGGGLETQYF. The CDR3 DNA is TGTGCCAGCTCAGGCGGGGGGCTCGAGACCCAGTACTTC. Supplemented by reference TRBV11-2 and TRBJ2-5, the full variable domain reads EAGVAQSPRYKIIEKRQSVAFWCNPISGHATLYWYQQILGQGPKLLIQFQNNGVVDDSQLPKDRFSAERLKGVDSTLKIQPAKLEDSAVYLCASSGGGLETQYFGPGTRLLVL.

The rearrangement links TRBV1 to TRBJ2-2; the table's D gene call, TRBD1, was not cross checked with the DNA. TRBV1 is an annotated pseudogene. This CDR3 is built from 17 residues. The CDR3 DNA reads TGCACCAGCAGCCGGGTCACAGGGGACGTGAACACCGGGGAGCTGTTTTTT. Translated: CTSSRVTGDVNTGELFF.

This clone was found many times. This same CDR3 is encoded by further DNA sequences in the sample. The rearrangement uses TRBV2 and TRBJ1-2, with D tentatively TRBD1 (6 bases). Germline V gives CDR1 SNHLY, CDR2 FYNNEI. There are 15 residues in the CDR3. V lost 0 bases, J lost 5 bases, and 13 bases lay in between. The CDR3 protein is CASSEAGGGGYGYTF. CDR3 nucleotide sequence: TGTGCCAGCAGTGAAGCGGGGGGAGGGGGTTATGGCTACACCTTC.

The V call is TRBV7-3, the J call TRBJ1-1, with D maybe TRBD1 (5 bases). This CDR3 is 18 amino acids long. The germline V gene has CDR1 SGHTA and CDR2 FQGTGA. Trimming shortened V by 0 bases and J by 0 bases, and 17 bases separated the two germline ends. The CDR3 region is CASSLTGQWIAVNTEAFF. The CDR3 region has the DNA TGTGCCAGCAGCTTAACGGGGCAGTGGATTGCGGTGAACACTGAAGCTTTCTTT.

Only one count was recorded for this clone. The DNA of the CDR3 is TGTGCCAGCAGCCGCTTCCAGGGGCTGGGGGGCACAGATACGCAGTATTTT. Protein sequence: CASSRFQGLGGTDTQYF. V usage is TRBV5-4 and J usage is TRBJ2-3; D is perhaps TRBD1 (6 bases). Germline V gene data show CDR1 as SGHNT and CDR2 as YYREEE (reference sequence). This CDR3 has 17 amino acids. V was clipped by 4 bases and J by 1 base, with 19 bases between them.

The chain employs TRBV29-1 and TRBJ1-2; D is ambiguous. The length of the CDR3 is 12 residues. CDR1 is SQVTM, CDR2 ANQGSEA, per germline. V was trimmed by 4 bases and J by 2 bases, leaving 8 bases between them. CDR3 nucleotide sequence: TGCAGCGTTGGGCACCCGAACTATGGCTACACCTTC. Translated: CSVGHPNYGYTF.

This clone was detected only a few times. V gene TRBV28 combines with J gene TRBJ1-2, with 7 positions matching TRBD1. J gave up 6 bases and V 6 bases, and 10 bases lay outside the gene matches. Germline V gene data show CDR1 as MDHEN and CDR2 as SYDVKM. CDR3 size: 14 residues. The CDR3 nucleotides read TGTGCCAGCAGGCGCCGGGACAGTGGTCATGGCTACACCTTC. It yields the protein CASRRRDSGHGYTF.

The rearrangement joins TRBV2 to TRBJ2-7; D remains ambiguous. The ends were cut back, 4 bases at V and 4 bases at J, with 5 bases in the middle. The CDR3 spans 11 residues. Germline V CDR1 and CDR2: SNHLY, FYNNEI. The CDR3 DNA follows: TGTGCCAGCAGTGGCGAGTACGAGCAGTACTTC. This translates into CASSGEYEQYF.

The gene calls are TRBV28 and TRBJ2-6, with D tentatively TRBD2 (6 bases). This CDR3 contains 17 residues. The germline V gene encodes CDR1 MDHEN and CDR2 SYDVKM. With 5 bases removed from V and 0 bases from J, the gap between germline ends came to 14 bases. The CDR3 spells CASSKRGLGSGANVLTF. CDR3 in DNA: TGTGCCAGCAGTAAGAGGGGACTTGGCTCTGGGGCCAACGTCCTGACTTTC. Full variable domain (missing parts from reference TRBV28 and TRBJ2-6): DVKVTQSSRYLVKRTGEKVFLECVQDMDHENMFWYRQDPGLGLRLIYFSYDVKMKEKGDIPEGYSVSREKKERFSLILESASTNQTSMYLCASSKRGLGSGANVLTFGAGSRLTVL.

DNA for the CDR3: TGCGCCAGCAGCGCCGGGACAGCGGTCGGAGAGACCCAGTACTTC. It yields the protein CASSAGTAVGETQYF. This rearrangement joins TRBV5-1 to TRBJ2-5, with TRBD1 matching 7 bases. Germline V gene lookup returns CDR1 SGHRS and CDR2 YFSETQ. This CDR3 has 15 residues. Trimming took 4 bases from V and 4 from J; bases not matched to a gene: 10.

The chain joins TRBV18 to TRBJ1-1, with 10 bases lining up with TRBD1. CDR3 size: 13 residues. Per germline, CDR1 KGHSH and CDR2 LQKENI. V dropped 10 bases and J dropped 7; count of bases not matched to a gene: 9. CDR3 DNA sequence: TGTGCCACCTTGGGACAGGGGATCAGTGAAGCTTTCTTT. Its translation is CATLGQGISEAFF.

This chain uses TRBV5-6 with TRBJ1-2; D possibly corresponds to TRBD1 (6 bases). Trimming took 0 bases from V and 9 from J, leaving 12 bases between them. Germline CDR1 and CDR2: SGHDT and YYEEEE. The CDR3 extends over 13 amino acids. The CDR3 spells CASSLVAGESYTF. The CDR3 coding sequence is TGTGCCAGCAGCTTGGTGGCAGGGGAAAGCTACACCTTC. Variable domain in full (rest from reference TRBV5-6 and TRBJ1-2): DAGVTQSPTHLIKTRGQQVTLRCSPKSGHDTVSWYQQALGQGPQFIFQYYEEEERQRGNFPDRFSGHQFPNYSSELNVNALLLGDSALYLCASSLVAGESYTFGSGTRLTVV.

V and J are TRBV6-1 and TRBJ1-6; the match to TRBD1 covers 7 bases. The V and J ends lost 2 bases and 10 bases, in that order; junction bases with no gene match: 11. Germline V gene sequence: CDR1 MNHNS, CDR2 SASEGT. The length of the CDR3 is 16 residues. In DNA, the CDR3 is TGTGCCAGCAGTGAAAGGGCGCAGGGGGATGGGTCACCCCTCCACTTT. Amino acid sequence: CASSERAQGDGSPLHF.

This clone was observed once. The chain combines TRBV18 with TRBJ2-7; 10 bases map to TRBD1. Germline trimming cut 6 bases from V and 3 bases from J; bases unmatched to any gene: 5. The CDR3 consists of 14 residues. Germline V gene data show CDR1 as KGHSH and CDR2 as LQKENI. The CDR3 DNA reads TGTGCCAGCTCCGCCGGGACAGGGGTCTACGAGCAGTACTTC. Encoded protein: CASSAGTGVYEQYF.

The sample holds one count of this clone. The rearrangement joins TRBV27 to TRBJ2-7; TRBD1 agrees at 9 bases. Looked up from germline, CDR1 is MNHEY and CDR2 is SMNVEV (reference sequence). This CDR3 spans 13 amino acids. V was clipped by 6 bases and J by 5 bases; unmatched bases: 5. The CDR3 nucleotides are TGTGCCAGCAGCACAAGGACAGGGGACGAGCAGTACTTC. Amino acids: CASSTRTGDEQYF.

The chain joins TRBV18 to TRBJ2-7; D possibly corresponds to TRBD2 (5 bases). The length of the CDR3 is 13 residues. Trimming left V 6 bases short and J 2 bases short, with 11 bases between. The germline V gene encodes CDR1 KGHSH and CDR2 LQKENI. As DNA, the CDR3 is TGTGCCAGCTCTCGAGGACTCCCCTACGAGCAGTACTTC. Translating it yields CASSRGLPYEQYF.

V and J are TRBV7-6 and TRBJ1-1; 10 positions match TRBD1. With V trimmed by 4 bases and J by 4 bases, 12 bases remained unmatched. Germline loops: CDR1 SGHVS, CDR2 FNYEAQ. The length of the CDR3 is 17 residues. Here the CDR3 DNA reads TGTGCCAGCAGCTCCGGGACAGGGGCGTTATTGGGCACTGAAGCTTTCTTT. It translates to CASSSGTGALLGTEAFF.

DNA for the CDR3: TGCGCCAGCAGTTGCGGGCGGGCTTTCTTT. As protein: CASSCGRAFF. The gene calls are TRBV10-1 and TRBJ1-1; no firm D call. This CDR3 is 10 amino acids long. Trimming cost V 5 bases and J 11 bases, with 9 bases left between them. Germline V CDR1 and CDR2: WNHNN, SYGVQD (reference sequence).

The chain combines TRBV7-9 with TRBJ2-7; maybe TRBD1 (5 bases). V was clipped by 5 bases and J by 3 bases, with 11 bases between them. This CDR3 has 13 amino acids. Germline V lookup: CDR1 SEHNR, CDR2 FQNEAQ (reference sequence). The CDR3 DNA is TGTGCCAGCAGCCGGACACTACACTACGAGCAGTACTTC. Translation: CASSRTLHYEQYF.